This T cell receptor beta chain was found in a study of shared clonotypes between healthy human individuals. Overall study results and limits: How much donors shared clonotypes was expected to be affected by sequencing depth. On the whole, naive subsets had larger estimated richness than memory subsets had.

V trimming: 4 bases; J trimming: 0 bases; junction bases outside the gene matches: 11. Germline CDR1 is SGHVS and CDR2 is FNYEAQ. The CDR3 totals 18 residues. In replicate PCRs of sorted subsets, around 0.2 ug DNA, about 30,000 T cell genomes, was used. In the original analysis: Junction-only sequences without quality scores were provided by ImmunoSEQ, so filtering was different. Profiling relied on immunoSEQ multiplex PCR, and the TCRdb table lists in-frame clones only, not all of them. V, J and clone size reflect that table, while D and trimming were determined from the DNA. The sample has roughly 680,000 clones, 72% seen once. Of note for this clone: No antigen is known for it.

This receptor was identified in a woman aged 25 to 39 in good health. The sequencing sample was made of memory CD4+ T cells sorted from blood. Subset defined: CD45RA-negative fraction. The chain joins TRBV7-6 to TRBJ1-3; 8 nucleotides agree with TRBD1. Here the CDR3 reads CASSSGAAGGFSGNTIYF. The CDR3 nucleotides are TGTGCCAGCAGCTCTGGGGCGGCAGGGGGCTTCTCTGGAAACACCATATATTTT.